These T cell receptor beta chains were read from a single sample in a study of vaccination effects on CD4 cells after COVID-19. Their antigens are not known. Sequencing was performed with immunoSEQ multiplex PCR; in TCRdb, only in-frame clones are kept and a portion is missing. Of some 74,000 clones in the sample, approximately 82% are singletons; the top ten hold 0.95% to 1.5%. The sample here was CD4+ T cells from PBMCs cultured with HCoV-229E spike peptides, taken after COVID-19 vaccination. These receptors came from a human donor who received a COVID-19 vaccine. CDR3s include the opening cysteine and the closing phenylalanine or tryptophan. Fields, in order: D gene, J gene, CDR3 length, V gene, clone size, CDR3 protein, CDR3 DNA. A D gene is named only where the DNA matches it firmly. Not every row has a clone size; where given, it reads once, few, many or a size class.

>NA|TRBJ1-2|16|TRBV2|medium-sized
CASSARPGSPNYGYTF
TGTGCCAGCAGCGCAAGACCCGGATCCCCTAACTATGGCTACACCTTC
>TRBD1|TRBJ1-2|15|TRBV6-1|NA
CASSEGTGGNYGYTF
TGTGCCAGCAGTGAGGGGACAGGGGGTAACTATGGCTACACCTTC
>NA|TRBJ2-3|15|TRBV19|NA
CATTIGAGGTDTQYF
TGTGCCACAACAATCGGGGCAGGGGGCACAGATACGCAGTATTTT
>NA|TRBJ2-2|15|TRBV15|NA
CATSAGATNTGELFF
TGTGCCACCAGTGCGGGGGCCACGAACACCGGGGAGCTGTTTTTT
>TRBD2|TRBJ2-1|17|TRBV15|NA
CATSRGTAGGSFAEQFF
TGTGCCACCAGCAGAGGGACGGCGGGGGGGTCGTTCGCTGAGCAGTTCTTC
>TRBD1|TRBJ1-1|16|TRBV9|NA
CASSVWGQGAHTEAFF
TGTGCCAGCAGCGTATGGGGACAGGGGGCGCACACTGAAGCTTTCTTT
>NA|TRBJ1-1|12|TRBV12-3/TRBV12-4|NA
CASSTGAGIAFF
TGTGCCAGCAGTACCGGGGCCGGGATAGCTTTCTTT
>TRBD1|TRBJ1-5|14|TRBV2|NA
CASSGQGGYQPQHF
TGTGCCAGCAGTGGGCAGGGGGGGTATCAGCCCCAGCATTTT
>NA|TRBJ2-2|13|TRBV19|NA
CASSIRFAGELFF
TGTGCCAGTAGTATTCGTTTCGCCGGGGAGCTGTTTTTT
>NA|TRBJ2-5|15|TRBV2|NA
CASSGPGLTLGTQYF
TGTGCCAGCAGTGGCCCCGGCCTGACCCTGGGGACCCAGTACTTC
>NA|TRBJ1-1|13|TRBV7-9|NA
CASSLALEGSAFF
TGTGCCAGCAGCTTAGCGTTGGAGGGTTCGGCTTTCTTT